This is a list of T cell receptor beta chains from one sample in a study of pediatric ulcerative colitis. The assay was immunoSEQ multiplex PCR, and TCRdb's table has in-frame clones only and misses some. This sample carries over 4,000 clones, around 89% of them seen once, and the ten largest clones take more than 2%. The sample was blood. These receptors originate from a boy aged 5-17 years with mild ulcerative colitis. Both conserved end residues are part of each CDR3. The D gene is left open where the match is weak. The size field is filled for only some rows; it gives once, few, many or a size class.

cdr3_nt: TGTGCCAGCAGTGAAGCGTTGATGGGGGAGGTGGCCCAGTACTTC
cdr3_aa: CASSEALMGEVAQYF
v_call: TRBV6-1
clone_size: few
d_call: .
j_call: TRBJ2-5

cdr3_nt: TGCGCCAGCAGCCTTGGATACGAGCAGTACTTC
cdr3_aa: CASSLGYEQYF
v_call: TRBV5-1
clone_size: .
d_call: .
j_call: TRBJ2-7

cdr3_nt: TGTGCCAGCAGTTGGCGAGCAAACAGGGAGAAAGACACTGAAGCTTTCTTT
cdr3_aa: CASSWRANREKDTEAFF
v_call: TRBV27
clone_size: .
d_call: .
j_call: TRBJ1-1

cdr3_nt: TGTGCCAGCAGTGATCGCTCAGATACGCAGTATTTT
cdr3_aa: CASSDRSDTQYF
v_call: TRBV2
clone_size: once
d_call: .
j_call: TRBJ2-3

cdr3_nt: TGTGCCAGCAGCCGGGGGATAAATGAAAAACTGTTTTTT
cdr3_aa: CASSRGINEKLFF
v_call: TRBV7-9
clone_size: .
d_call: .
j_call: TRBJ1-4

cdr3_nt: TGTGCCAGCAGTTTCCATGATCAGCCCCAGCATTTT
cdr3_aa: CASSFHDQPQHF
v_call: TRBV27
clone_size: .
d_call: .
j_call: TRBJ1-5

cdr3_nt: TGTGCCAGCAGTGAATGGGCAGGGGCTTCACCCCTCCACTTT
cdr3_aa: CASSEWAGASPLHF
v_call: TRBV2
clone_size: .
d_call: .
j_call: TRBJ1-6

cdr3_nt: TGTGCCAGCCGTTGGGATAGCTTTAATTCACCCCTCCACTTT
cdr3_aa: CASRWDSFNSPLHF
v_call: TRBV6-1
clone_size: .
d_call: .
j_call: TRBJ1-6

cdr3_nt: TGTGCCAGCCGGGGACGGGGAGCGGACAACTCTGGAAACACCATATATTTT
cdr3_aa: CASRGRGADNSGNTIYF
v_call: TRBV11-2
clone_size: .
d_call: .
j_call: TRBJ1-3

cdr3_nt: .
cdr3_aa: CASSSSGGRPGFGQYF
v_call: TRBV28
clone_size: .
d_call: .
j_call: TRBJ2-7

cdr3_nt: TGTGCCAGCAGAGAAATCAGGGGAACTAATGAAAAACTGTTTTTT
cdr3_aa: CASREIRGTNEKLFF
v_call: TRBV6-5
clone_size: .
d_call: .
j_call: TRBJ1-4

cdr3_nt: TGTGCCAGCAGTCGTTCGGGGATGGGTGAAGCTTTCTTT
cdr3_aa: CASSRSGMGEAFF
v_call: TRBV2
clone_size: once
d_call: .
j_call: TRBJ1-1

cdr3_nt: TGTGCCAGCAGCTTGGGACGGAGCAATCAGCCCCAGCATTTT
cdr3_aa: CASSLGRSNQPQHF
v_call: TRBV2
clone_size: .
d_call: .
j_call: TRBJ1-5

cdr3_nt: TGTGCCAGCAGCTATAGAGTCACCACTGAAGCTTTCTTT
cdr3_aa: CASSYRVTTEAFF
v_call: TRBV7-2
clone_size: .
d_call: .
j_call: TRBJ1-1

cdr3_nt: TGTGCCAGCAGTGAAGGGTCAGGGGGGCAACCCCAGCATTTT
cdr3_aa: CASSEGSGGQPQHF
v_call: TRBV6-1
clone_size: .
d_call: TRBD1
j_call: TRBJ1-5

cdr3_nt: TGTGCCAGCAGCCCAGGGTCCCAAGAGACCCAGTACTTC
cdr3_aa: CASSPGSQETQYF
v_call: TRBV7-2
clone_size: .
d_call: .
j_call: TRBJ2-5

cdr3_nt: TGTGCCAGTACCGGACTAGCGGGAACTCGCGATACGCAGTATTTT
cdr3_aa: CASTGLAGTRDTQYF
v_call: TRBV28
clone_size: .
d_call: TRBD2
j_call: TRBJ2-3

cdr3_nt: TGTGCCAGGGGATCCGGATATCTCACTAACTATGGCTACACCTTC
cdr3_aa: CARGSGYLTNYGYTF
v_call: TRBV2
clone_size: .
d_call: .
j_call: TRBJ1-2

cdr3_nt: TGTGCCAGAAGCTTAGTGTCCCGGACGGTCTATGGCTACACCTTC
cdr3_aa: CARSLVSRTVYGYTF
v_call: TRBV7-5
clone_size: .
d_call: .
j_call: TRBJ1-2

cdr3_nt: TGTGCCAGCAGCCTGACAGATAACACCGGGGAGCTGTTTTTT
cdr3_aa: CASSLTDNTGELFF
v_call: TRBV7-9
clone_size: .
d_call: .
j_call: TRBJ2-2

cdr3_nt: TGTGCCAGCAGCGACCGGGACAGGGACTACGAGCAGTACTTC
cdr3_aa: CASSDRDRDYEQYF
v_call: TRBV11-2
clone_size: once
d_call: TRBD1
j_call: TRBJ2-7

cdr3_nt: TGTGCCAGCAGTAGCGGGTATCAGCCCCAGCATTTT
cdr3_aa: CASSSGYQPQHF
v_call: TRBV6-6
clone_size: .
d_call: .
j_call: TRBJ1-5

cdr3_nt: TGCGCCAGCAGCCAAGATGGTCAGGGATTTACCTACGAGCAGTACTTC
cdr3_aa: CASSQDGQGFTYEQYF
v_call: TRBV4-1
clone_size: .
d_call: .
j_call: TRBJ2-7